This T cell receptor beta chain was captured by sequencing in a study of shared clonotypes between healthy human individuals. Findings of the study overall: Non-shared clonotypes showed lower generation probabilities than clonotypes common to all four donors.

Assay used: immunoSEQ multiplex PCR; TCRdb lists only in-frame clones, some missing. This sample has approximately 2,000,000 clones, with approximately 90% found just once. Notes on this clone: What it recognizes is unknown.

This TCR came from a man aged 18 to 29 in good health. Some clones in this sample may be carry-over from other donors' samples. Sequencing was done on a sample of naive CD4+ T cells from PBMCs. Subset noted: CD45RA+ positively selected.

CDR3 loop: CASSFTSGRGNIQYF. In DNA form, the CDR3 reads TGTGCCAGCAGTTTTACTAGCGGGAGAGGAAACATTCAGTACTTC. The genes are TRBV6-6 and TRBJ2-4; 11 nucleotides align to TRBD2. The CDR3 totals 15 residues. Germline V gene sequence: CDR1 MNHNY, CDR2 SVGAGI (reference sequence). The junction had 5 bases not matched to a gene; V was cut back by 4 bases and J by 6 bases.